This TCR beta chain is from a study of T-cell reconstitution after alpha-beta-depleted transplantation in children. Study observations and caveats: After transplant, at about two months, alpha-beta T cells were reportedly derived from several hundred expanded graft clones. Some patients' high day-60 TCRbeta diversity was traced to surviving recipient T cells and thymic progenitors. T-cell counts and diversity at one year post-transplant came mainly from newly produced T cells.

The CDR3 totals 11 residues. Germline values: CDR1 SGHTA, CDR2 FQGNSA. V gave up 3 bases and J gave up 12 bases, with 9 bases separating them. In the case of this clonotype: Antigen: not known.

Unique molecular identifiers were used in preparing the TCRbeta library. TCRdb re-called the PCR reads with MiXCR, one entry per CDR3 protein. The sample includes 330,000 or so distinct CDR3 sequences, over 9.5% of them seen just once. The TCR sequence derives from a boy under three years old with acute myeloid leukemia, due to receive a stem cell transplant. The sequences come from PBMCs, collected before TCRalphabeta/CD19-depleted stem cell transplant. The V and J genes are TRBV7-2 and TRBJ2-1; D unclear. The CDR3 loop reads CASSFSGWQFF. The CDR3 region has the DNA TGTGCCAGCAGCTTTTCCGGGTGGCAGTTCTTC.